The clone carrying this T cell receptor beta chain has just one count. Its target is unknown. This CDR3 has 14 amino acids. V lost 2 bases to trimming and J lost 6 bases; unmatched junction nucleotides: 3. CDR1 LNHDA and CDR2 SQIVND come from the germline V gene (reference sequence). The entry originates in a study of cytomegalovirus exposure and HLA in healthy donors. Study-wide findings and caveats: A later analysis reportedly found fewer N-insertions in an Asian-associated ancestry cluster than the approximately 700-donor mean. TCR sequences were mostly rare, though some public TCRs occurred in many donors. Sequencing depth roughly uniform across donors was assumed in presence/absence analyses. DRB1 showed the most TCR associations and HLA-C the fewest in a later analysis, as rates varied by HLA locus.

PCR used 60 Vbeta primers and 13 Jbeta primers. Some clones are missing from TCRdb's copy, which holds only in-frame ones; the method was immunoSEQ multiplex PCR. The sample consists of 200,000 to 250,000 clones, approximately 70% of them appearing once. The chain recombines TRBV19 with TRBJ2-1, with 8 bases that match TRBD1. The receptor was isolated from a woman younger than 45 in good health and CMV-seronegative. The sequenced sample consisted of PBMCs. The chain's CDR3 is CASSIQGAINEQFF. The CDR3 coding sequence is TGTGCCAGTAGTATACAGGGGGCTATCAATGAGCAGTTCTTC.